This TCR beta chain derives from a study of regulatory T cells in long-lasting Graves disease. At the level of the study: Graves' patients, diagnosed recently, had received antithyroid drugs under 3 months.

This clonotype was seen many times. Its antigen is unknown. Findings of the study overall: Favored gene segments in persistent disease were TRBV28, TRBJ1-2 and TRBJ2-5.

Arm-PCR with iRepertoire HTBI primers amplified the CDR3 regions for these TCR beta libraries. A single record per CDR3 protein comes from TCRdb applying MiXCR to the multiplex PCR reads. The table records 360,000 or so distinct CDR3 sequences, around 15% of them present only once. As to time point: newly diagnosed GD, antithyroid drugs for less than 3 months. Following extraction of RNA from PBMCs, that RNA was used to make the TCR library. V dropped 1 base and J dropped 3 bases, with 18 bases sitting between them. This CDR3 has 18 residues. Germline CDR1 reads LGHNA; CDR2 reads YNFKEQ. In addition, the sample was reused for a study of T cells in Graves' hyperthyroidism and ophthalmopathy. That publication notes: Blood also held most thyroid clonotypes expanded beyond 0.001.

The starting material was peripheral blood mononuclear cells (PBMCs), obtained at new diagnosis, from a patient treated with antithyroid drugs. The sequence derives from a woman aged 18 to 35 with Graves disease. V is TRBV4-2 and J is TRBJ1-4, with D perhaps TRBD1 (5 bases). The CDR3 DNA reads TGTGCCAGCAGCCAAGTTGCGGGGACGCGTTCGTCTAATGAAAAACTGTTTTTT. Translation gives CASSQVAGTRSSNEKLFF.